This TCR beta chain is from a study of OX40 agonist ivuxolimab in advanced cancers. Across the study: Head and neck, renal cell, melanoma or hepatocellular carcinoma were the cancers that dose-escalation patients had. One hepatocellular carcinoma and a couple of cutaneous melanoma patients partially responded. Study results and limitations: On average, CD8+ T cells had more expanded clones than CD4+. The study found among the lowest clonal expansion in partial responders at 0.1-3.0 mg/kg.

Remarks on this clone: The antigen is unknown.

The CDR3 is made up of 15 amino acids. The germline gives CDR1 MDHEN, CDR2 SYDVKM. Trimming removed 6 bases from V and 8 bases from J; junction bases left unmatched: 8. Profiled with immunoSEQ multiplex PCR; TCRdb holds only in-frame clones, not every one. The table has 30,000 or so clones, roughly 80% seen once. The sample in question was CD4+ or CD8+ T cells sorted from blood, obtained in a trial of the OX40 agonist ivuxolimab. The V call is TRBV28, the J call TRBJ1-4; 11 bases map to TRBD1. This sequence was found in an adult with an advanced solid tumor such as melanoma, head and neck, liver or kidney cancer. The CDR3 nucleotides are TGTGCCAGCAGCAATGGGGGACAGGGGGACGAAAAACTGTTTTTT. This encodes CASSNGGQGDEKLFF.